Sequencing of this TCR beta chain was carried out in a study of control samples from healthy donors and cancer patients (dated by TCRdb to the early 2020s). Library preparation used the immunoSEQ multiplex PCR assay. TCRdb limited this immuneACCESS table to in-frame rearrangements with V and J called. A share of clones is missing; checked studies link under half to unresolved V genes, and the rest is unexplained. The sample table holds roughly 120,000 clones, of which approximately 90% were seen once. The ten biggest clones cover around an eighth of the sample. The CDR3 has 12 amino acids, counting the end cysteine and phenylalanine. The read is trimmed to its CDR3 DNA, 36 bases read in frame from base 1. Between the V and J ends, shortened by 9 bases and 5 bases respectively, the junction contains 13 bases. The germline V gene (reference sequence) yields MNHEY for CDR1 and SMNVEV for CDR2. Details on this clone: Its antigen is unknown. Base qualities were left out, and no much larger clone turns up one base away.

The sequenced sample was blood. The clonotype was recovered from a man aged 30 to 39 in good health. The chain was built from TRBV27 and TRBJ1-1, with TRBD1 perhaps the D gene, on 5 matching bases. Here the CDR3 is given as CASRGVGTEAFF. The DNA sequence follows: TGTGCCAGTAGGGGCGTAGGGACTGAAGCTTTCTTT.